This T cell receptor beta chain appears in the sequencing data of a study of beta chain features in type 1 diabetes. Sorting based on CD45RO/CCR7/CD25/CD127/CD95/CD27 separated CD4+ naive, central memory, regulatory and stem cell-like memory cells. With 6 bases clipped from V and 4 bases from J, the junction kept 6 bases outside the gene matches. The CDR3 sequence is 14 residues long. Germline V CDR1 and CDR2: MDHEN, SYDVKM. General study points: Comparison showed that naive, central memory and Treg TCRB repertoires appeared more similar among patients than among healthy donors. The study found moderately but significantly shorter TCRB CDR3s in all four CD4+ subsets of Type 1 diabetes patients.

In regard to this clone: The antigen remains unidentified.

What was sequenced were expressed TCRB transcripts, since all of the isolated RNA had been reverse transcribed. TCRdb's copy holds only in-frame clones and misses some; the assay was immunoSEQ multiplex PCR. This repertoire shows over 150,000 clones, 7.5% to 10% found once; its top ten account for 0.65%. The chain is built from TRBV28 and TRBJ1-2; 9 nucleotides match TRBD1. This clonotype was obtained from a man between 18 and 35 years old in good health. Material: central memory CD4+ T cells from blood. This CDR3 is CASSHRDRVYGYTF. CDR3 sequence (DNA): TGTGCCAGCAGCCACCGGGACAGGGTCTATGGCTACACCTTC.